This T cell receptor beta chain was sequenced during a study of T cell clonality in common variable immunodeficiency (dated by TCRdb to 2014 to 2015). CVID was diagnosed by standard criteria: serum IgG, IgA and/or IgM reduced below normal range, plus specific antibody deficiency. There were around 46 subjects in the CVID group (roughly 15 female and some 29 male), ranging in age from about 9 to 65 years, with a mean age of roughly 39. Both CVID patients and healthy controls were predominantly of Caucasian heritage. At the time of study participation, every CVID subject had been on replacement immunoglobulin therapy for at least one year. No CVID subject was ill or taking immunomodulatory or immunosuppressive medication when blood was collected. Heparinized peripheral whole blood samples of about 5 to 8 ml were collected from each donor. Genomic DNA from adults with common variable immune deficiency (CVID) and from healthy adult controls was used for sequencing of TCRbeta CDR3 repertoires. Diluted blood was subjected to density centrifugation over Hypaque 1077 or Ficoll-Paque for isolation of peripheral blood mononuclear cells. Genomic DNA was extracted from unsorted mononuclear cells by Qiagen column purification or by a centrifugation-based method.

For sequencing input, CVID and control samples contributed equivalent amounts of genomic DNA. For every sample, a 60 bp segment covering the rearranged TCRbeta CDR3 region was amplified and then sequenced. The immunoSEQ assay, a bias-corrected multiplex PCR with high-throughput sequencing, was employed for TCRbeta amplification. On the study's bioinformatics: Every unique nucleotide sequence was considered a clone and was annotated with V, D and J genes, copy number and frequency. Sequences were labeled productive if in frame, and non-productive if out of frame or containing stop codons. As previously described, clonality was computed from Shannon's entropy. The predicted amino acid sequences of productive clones were used to derive mean CDR3 Kyte-Doolittle hydropathy. The R hclust function was used to hierarchically cluster scaled V gene usage with Manhattan distance and complete linkage. To assess clone sharing by CDR3 amino acid sequence, 12 repertoires per group were resampled over 100 rounds. The repertoires were searched for 55 to 75 published EBV-specific and 245 published CMV-specific TCRbeta sequences. Analysis left out two CVID samples that produced under 10,000 sequences, so approximately 40 CVID repertoires remained. TCRdb mirrors the immuneACCESS table, restricted to in-frame sequences. Some clones are absent from its copies; in checked studies, under half trace to an unresolved V gene, and the reason for the others is unknown. The D gene and trimming were derived from the DNA, and the V and J assignments and clone size from that table. Across this sample, about 33,000 clones were tabulated and none appeared just once. The top ten constitute around 6.1% of the sample.

From the cysteine through the phenylalanine, the CDR3 covers 12 amino acids. The DNA covers only part of the CDR3, 27 bases in frame from base 1. V drops 5 bases and J drops 2 bases, leaving 9 bases in between. CDR1 and CDR2 are drawn from the germline V gene (reference sequence): GTSNPN, SVGIG. Points on this clone: It has no known antigen specificity. The read ends 3 residues early relative to the CDR3; the germline J gene fills the gap.

Points the paper makes about the study in general: It was noted by the authors that sequencing of the repertoires of T cell subpopulations would be needed to clarify the cause of the increased clonality in CVID. Reportedly, TCRbeta sequences from CVID had fewer deletions and N-nucleotide insertions, and highly modified clones with 13 or more V deletions were absent from CVID. TCRbeta clonality was higher in CVID subjects than in healthy controls (t-test p = 0.018), and the increase was most characteristic of about a third of subjects. CVID subjects shared fewer TCRbeta clones with each other than healthy controls did (p < 0.0001). Even though DNA input was the same, control samples had an average of around 78,000 unique sequences each, compared with roughly 34,000 in CVID samples. Correlations of repertoire features with clinical complications were constrained by heterogeneity among patients within the CVID cohort.

The receptor was isolated from a human donor with common variable immunodeficiency. The chain employs TRBV30 and TRBJ2-5; the D region possibly corresponds to TRBD2 (6 bases align). The sequencing sample was made of peripheral blood mononuclear cells. The CDR3 region: CAWGSGQETQYF. Partial CDR3 DNA: TGTGCCTGGGGGAGCGGGCAAGAGACC.